These T cell receptor beta chains were read from a single sample in a study of CD8+CD57+ T cells in acquired aplastic anemia. TCRdb ran MiXCR on the reads and lists one entry per CDR3 protein. The data contain under 200,000 distinct CDR3 sequences, 45% to 55% of them seen just once; the ten biggest clones take up more than 30%. Sequencing was done on a sample of sorted CD4+, CD8+, or CD8+CD57+ T cells (not recorded which) from PBMCs. These receptors all come from a human donor with aplastic anemia. Each CDR3 is given with its conserved first and last residue. Each record gives: V gene, clone size, J gene, D gene, CDR3 protein, CDR3 DNA. The D gene is left open where the match is weak. Some rows mark clone size as missing; the rest say once, few, many or name a class of expanded clone.

V gene: TRBV24-1
clone size: NA
J gene: TRBJ2-2
D gene: TRBD2
CDR3 protein: CATSDPLAGGPPTGELFF
CDR3 DNA: TGTGCCACCAGTGATCCCTTAGCGGGGGGCCCTCCCACCGGGGAGCTGTTTTTT

V gene: TRBV7-9
clone size: NA
J gene: TRBJ2-7
D gene: NA
CDR3 protein: CASSPPQGHEQYF
CDR3 DNA: TGTGCCAGCAGTCCTCCACAGGGCCACGAGCAGTACTTC

V gene: TRBV24-1
clone size: NA
J gene: TRBJ2-5
D gene: NA
CDR3 protein: CATSDRYKGTQYF
CDR3 DNA: TGTGCCACCAGTGACAGGTACAAGGGGACCCAGTACTTC

V gene: TRBV7-7
clone size: many
J gene: TRBJ2-2
D gene: TRBD2
CDR3 protein: CASSGEVTGELFF
CDR3 DNA: TGTGCTAGCAGCGGGGAGGTCACCGGGGAGCTGTTTTTT

V gene: TRBV2
clone size: NA
J gene: TRBJ2-7
D gene: NA
CDR3 protein: CASRESIHEQYF
CDR3 DNA: TGTGCCAGCCGGGAGAGCATCCACGAGCAGTACTTC

V gene: TRBV10-3
clone size: NA
J gene: TRBJ2-1
D gene: TRBD2
CDR3 protein: CASRPVYGSGRGYNEQFF
CDR3 DNA: TGTGCCAGCAGACCCGTGTATGGTAGCGGGAGGGGGTACAATGAGCAGTTCTTC

V gene: TRBV25-1
clone size: NA
J gene: TRBJ2-1
D gene: NA
CDR3 protein: CASSVRGRPPSSYNEQFF
CDR3 DNA: TGTGCCAGCAGCGTAAGAGGTCGACCACCGAGCTCCTACAATGAGCAGTTCTTC

V gene: TRBV7-2
clone size: many
J gene: TRBJ2-5
D gene: NA
CDR3 protein: CAGTVAGQETQYF
CDR3 DNA: TGTGCCGGGACAGTAGCGGGACAAGAGACCCAGTACTTC

V gene: TRBV13
clone size: many
J gene: TRBJ1-2
D gene: TRBD1
CDR3 protein: CASSLIQGDGYTF
CDR3 DNA: TGTGCCAGCAGCTTAATACAGGGGGATGGCTACACCTTC

V gene: TRBV29-1
clone size: NA
J gene: TRBJ2-5
D gene: NA
CDR3 protein: CSVDVNRKETQYF
CDR3 DNA: TGCAGCGTTGACGTCAATCGAAAAGAGACCCAGTACTTC

V gene: TRBV29-1
clone size: many
J gene: TRBJ2-1
D gene: NA
CDR3 protein: CSVAFGLKDEQFF
CDR3 DNA: TGCAGCGTTGCGTTCGGACTCAAGGATGAGCAGTTCTTC

V gene: TRBV24-1
clone size: many
J gene: TRBJ2-7
D gene: TRBD1
CDR3 protein: CATSDPGQDNNEQYF
CDR3 DNA: TGTGCCACCAGTGATCCGGGACAGGATAACAACGAGCAGTACTTC

V gene: TRBV10-2
clone size: NA
J gene: TRBJ2-5
D gene: NA
CDR3 protein: CATNGGSGTVQETQYF
CDR3 DNA: TGCGCCACCAACGGTGGGTCGGGGACGGTCCAAGAGACCCAGTACTTC

V gene: TRBV7-8
clone size: NA
J gene: TRBJ2-7
D gene: NA
CDR3 protein: CASSLVADPGSYEQYF
CDR3 DNA: TGTGCCAGCAGCTTAGTGGCGGACCCTGGCTCCTACGAGCAGTACTTC

V gene: TRBV20-1
clone size: NA
J gene: TRBJ1-4
D gene: NA
CDR3 protein: CSARRGTGGGKLFF
CDR3 DNA: TGCAGTGCTAGACGAGGGACCGGTGGGGGAAAACTGTTTTTT

V gene: TRBV27
clone size: many
J gene: TRBJ1-6
D gene: NA
CDR3 protein: CASSFQFGSPLHF
CDR3 DNA: TGTGCCAGCAGTTTCCAATTCGGTTCACCCCTCCACTTT

V gene: TRBV19
clone size: NA
J gene: TRBJ2-1
D gene: NA
CDR3 protein: CASSKWGRTSYNEQFF
CDR3 DNA: TGTGCCAGTAGTAAGTGGGGCCGGACGTCCTACAATGAGCAGTTCTTC

V gene: TRBV5-1
clone size: NA
J gene: TRBJ1-2
D gene: NA
CDR3 protein: CASRSDRYGYTF
CDR3 DNA: TGCGCCAGCAGGTCGGACAGATATGGCTACACCTTC

V gene: TRBV6-1
clone size: NA
J gene: TRBJ2-3
D gene: NA
CDR3 protein: CASSRDRPDTQYF
CDR3 DNA: TGTGCCAGCAGTAGGGACCGGCCAGATACGCAGTATTTT

V gene: TRBV10-3
clone size: NA
J gene: TRBJ2-3
D gene: NA
CDR3 protein: CAISEGHTDTQYF
CDR3 DNA: TGTGCCATCAGTGAAGGACACACAGATACGCAGTATTTT

V gene: TRBV10-2
clone size: many
J gene: TRBJ1-1
D gene: NA
CDR3 protein: CATERDVSTEAFF
CDR3 DNA: TGCGCCACCGAAAGAGATGTGAGCACTGAAGCTTTCTTT

V gene: TRBV4-1
clone size: few
J gene: TRBJ1-3
D gene: TRBD1
CDR3 protein: CASSQDYGVSGTVGNTIYF
CDR3 DNA: TGCGCCAGCAGCCAAGACTATGGTGTCTCCGGGACAGTCGGAAACACCATATATTTT

V gene: TRBV7-9
clone size: NA
J gene: TRBJ2-5
D gene: TRBD2
CDR3 protein: CASSSWTSGGLETQYF
CDR3 DNA: TGTGCCAGCAGCTCGTGGACTAGCGGGGGATTAGAGACCCAGTACTTC

V gene: TRBV3-1
clone size: NA
J gene: TRBJ1-1
D gene: NA
CDR3 protein: CASSQGRENTEAFF
CDR3 DNA: TGTGCCAGCAGCCAAGGCCGGGAGAACACTGAAGCTTTCTTT

V gene: TRBV4-1
clone size: many
J gene: TRBJ2-3
D gene: TRBD2
CDR3 protein: CASSHPSSGASTDTQYF
CDR3 DNA: TGCGCCAGCAGCCACCCCTCCAGCGGGGCGAGCACAGATACGCAGTATTTT

V gene: TRBV4-1
clone size: many
J gene: TRBJ2-5
D gene: NA
CDR3 protein: CASSKILTGLETQYF
CDR3 DNA: TGCGCCAGCAGCAAAATATTAACAGGGCTGGAGACCCAGTACTTC

V gene: TRBV11-2
clone size: few
J gene: TRBJ2-1
D gene: NA
CDR3 protein: CASSFGGKRRSNEQFF
CDR3 DNA: TGTGCCAGCAGCTTTGGTGGGAAGAGGCGATCCAATGAGCAGTTCTTC

V gene: TRBV10-3
clone size: NA
J gene: TRBJ1-3
D gene: NA
CDR3 protein: CAISDVGRNTIYF
CDR3 DNA: TGTGCCATCAGTGATGTAGGCCGGAACACCATATATTTT

V gene: TRBV19
clone size: NA
J gene: TRBJ1-6
D gene: NA
CDR3 protein: CASSPTGVSPLHF
CDR3 DNA: TGTGCCAGTAGTCCTACGGGAGTTTCACCCCTCCACTTT

V gene: TRBV19
clone size: NA
J gene: TRBJ2-5
D gene: NA
CDR3 protein: CASSIDYQRTQYF
CDR3 DNA: TGTGCCAGTAGTATAGATTACCAAAGGACCCAGTACTTC

V gene: TRBV30
clone size: many
J gene: TRBJ2-7
D gene: NA
CDR3 protein: CAWSNPSYEQYF
CDR3 DNA: TGTGCCTGGAGTAACCCCTCCTACGAGCAGTACTTC

V gene: TRBV7-9
clone size: NA
J gene: TRBJ1-2
D gene: NA
CDR3 protein: CASGPGGNYGYTF
CDR3 DNA: TGTGCCAGCGGCCCCGGCGGTAACTATGGCTACACCTTC

V gene: TRBV10-3
clone size: many
J gene: TRBJ2-4
D gene: NA
CDR3 protein: CATTFGDIQYF
CDR3 DNA: TGTGCCACCACGTTTGGGGACATTCAGTACTTC

V gene: TRBV20-1
clone size: NA
J gene: TRBJ1-2
D gene: NA
CDR3 protein: CSAPSLGYGYTF
CDR3 DNA: TGCAGTGCTCCTTCCCTGGGGTATGGCTACACCTTC

V gene: TRBV19
clone size: many
J gene: TRBJ1-1
D gene: NA
CDR3 protein: CAISPGRGPEAFF
CDR3 DNA: TGTGCCATCAGCCCGGGCAGAGGCCCTGAAGCTTTCTTT

V gene: TRBV9
clone size: many
J gene: TRBJ2-2
D gene: NA
CDR3 protein: CASSGDSQVRLTGELFF
CDR3 DNA: TGTGCCAGCAGCGGTGACTCACAGGTTCGACTCACCGGGGAGCTGTTTTTT

V gene: TRBV2
clone size: NA
J gene: TRBJ2-7
D gene: NA
CDR3 protein: CASNSWEDEQYF
CDR3 DNA: TGTGCCAGCAATAGCTGGGAGGACGAGCAGTACTTC

V gene: TRBV7-8
clone size: NA
J gene: TRBJ1-6
D gene: TRBD1
CDR3 protein: CASSFGVAGQGYNSPLHF
CDR3 DNA: TGTGCCAGCAGCTTCGGCGTGGCGGGACAGGGCTATAATTCGCCCCTCCACTTT

V gene: TRBV11-1
clone size: few
J gene: TRBJ1-3
D gene: TRBD1
CDR3 protein: CASSPPGQGATYSGNTIYF
CDR3 DNA: TGTGCCAGCAGCCCTCCGGGACAGGGGGCAACCTACTCTGGAAACACCATATATTTT

V gene: TRBV20-1
clone size: NA
J gene: TRBJ2-7
D gene: NA
CDR3 protein: CSASVQGIHEQYF
CDR3 DNA: TGCAGTGCCAGCGTCCAGGGAATCCACGAGCAGTACTTC

V gene: TRBV9
clone size: many
J gene: TRBJ2-1
D gene: NA
CDR3 protein: CASSGGVLDEQFF
CDR3 DNA: TGTGCCAGCAGCGGCGGAGTATTGGATGAGCAGTTCTTC

V gene: TRBV7-6
clone size: once
J gene: TRBJ2-3
D gene: TRBD2
CDR3 protein: CASSLMSGRYTDTQYF
CDR3 DNA: TGTGCCAGCAGCTTAATGAGCGGGAGGTACACAGATACGCAGTATTTT

V gene: TRBV2
clone size: few
J gene: TRBJ2-7
D gene: NA
CDR3 protein: CASRWTPDHEQYF
CDR3 DNA: TGTGCCAGCAGATGGACTCCGGACCACGAGCAGTACTTC

V gene: TRBV6-5
clone size: once
J gene: TRBJ1-2
D gene: NA
CDR3 protein: CASSSMGEAGYTF
CDR3 DNA: TGTGCCAGCAGTTCAATGGGCGAGGCTGGCTACACCTTC

V gene: TRBV7-8
clone size: NA
J gene: TRBJ1-2
D gene: NA
CDR3 protein: CASSPRGRNYGYTF
CDR3 DNA: TGTGCCAGCAGCCCAAGGGGGAGGAACTATGGCTACACCTTC

V gene: TRBV29-1
clone size: NA
J gene: TRBJ2-2
D gene: NA
CDR3 protein: CSVGGPNTGELFF
CDR3 DNA: TGCAGCGTTGGGGGGCCGAACACCGGGGAGCTGTTTTTT

V gene: TRBV19
clone size: many
J gene: TRBJ2-7
D gene: NA
CDR3 protein: CASSIAVRYEQYF
CDR3 DNA: TGTGCCAGTAGTATAGCCGTCCGCTACGAGCAGTACTTC

V gene: TRBV7-9
clone size: many
J gene: TRBJ1-2
D gene: TRBD1
CDR3 protein: CASIGRDRALLYGYTF
CDR3 DNA: TGTGCCAGCATCGGAAGGGACAGGGCGCTCCTCTATGGCTACACCTTC

V gene: TRBV24-1
clone size: few
J gene: TRBJ2-5
D gene: NA
CDR3 protein: CAASDLQPETQYF
CDR3 DNA: TGTGCCGCCAGTGATTTGCAGCCGGAGACCCAGTACTTC

V gene: TRBV19
clone size: many
J gene: TRBJ2-1
D gene: NA
CDR3 protein: CASRSGLSYNEQFF
CDR3 DNA: TGTGCCAGTAGGAGCGGGCTCTCCTACAATGAGCAGTTCTTC

V gene: TRBV4-1
clone size: NA
J gene: TRBJ1-6
D gene: NA
CDR3 protein: CASSQATGNSPLHF
CDR3 DNA: TGCGCCAGCAGCCAAGCAACAGGGAATTCACCCCTCCACTTT